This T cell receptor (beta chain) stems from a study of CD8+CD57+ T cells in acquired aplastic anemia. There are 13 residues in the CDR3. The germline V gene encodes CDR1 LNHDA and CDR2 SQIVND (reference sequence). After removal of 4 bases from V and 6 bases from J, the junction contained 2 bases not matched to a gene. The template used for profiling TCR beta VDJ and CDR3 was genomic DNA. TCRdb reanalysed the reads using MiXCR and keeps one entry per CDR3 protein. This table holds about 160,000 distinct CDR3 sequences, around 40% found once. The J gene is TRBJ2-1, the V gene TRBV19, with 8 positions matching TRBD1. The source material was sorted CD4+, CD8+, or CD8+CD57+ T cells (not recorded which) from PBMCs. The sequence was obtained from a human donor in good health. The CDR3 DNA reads TGTGCCAGTAGTACAACAGGGGGCAATGAGCAGTTCTTC. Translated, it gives CASSTTGGNEQFF.